One and the same sample provided the 16 T cell receptor beta chains below, sequenced in a study of blood T cell repertoires in COVID-19. TCRdb's table, derived via immunoSEQ multiplex PCR, lists solely in-frame clones and lacks some. In the table there are 450,000 or so clones, about 87% of which are singletons. Input material: peripheral blood. The receptors stem from a man aged 18 to 30 with COVID-19, enrolled during active disease.

This clone was observed once. This chain uses TRBV6-4 with TRBJ2-7; the match to TRBD1 covers 10 bases. Germline values: CDR1 MRHNA, CDR2 SNTAGT. The CDR3 is 13 amino acids. V lost 9 bases, J lost 3 bases, and 5 bases stayed unmatched. CDR3 bases: TGTGCCAGGCCGGGACAGGGGATCTACGAGCAGTACTTC. It yields the protein CARPGQGIYEQYF.

The genes are TRBV7-6 and TRBJ2-7, with 8 bases lining up with TRBD1. V was pared by 5 bases and J by 3 bases, with 9 bases of the junction left unmatched. The CDR3 has 15 residues. Germline CDR1 reads SGHVS; CDR2 reads FNYEAQ. The CDR3 region is CASSQTRQGRYEQYF. In DNA form, the CDR3 reads TGTGCCAGCAGCCAAACCCGACAGGGGCGCTACGAGCAGTACTTC.

The V call is TRBV6-5, the J call TRBJ1-1; D is unclear. V lost 7 bases, J lost 4 bases, and 16 bases lay in between. The CDR3 has 14 residues. The germline V gene has CDR1 MNHEY and CDR2 SVGAGI. CDR3 in amino acids: CASKLRHGGTEAFF. The CDR3 DNA is TGTGCCAGCAAGCTTAGGCACGGAGGCACTGAAGCTTTCTTT.

The V call is TRBV6-5, the J call TRBJ1-3, with 7 bases that match TRBD1. The germline gives CDR1 MNHEY, CDR2 SVGAGI. The CDR3 extends over 15 amino acids. The V and J ends lost 7 bases and 4 bases, in that order; junction bases with no gene match: 10. In DNA, the CDR3 is TGTGCCAGCATGTACAGGGGCTGGGAAGGAAACACCATATATTTT. Encoded protein: CASMYRGWEGNTIYF.

The chain is built from TRBV10-3 and TRBJ2-7; no reliable D call. Germline lookup yields CDR1 ENHRY and CDR2 SYGVKD. This CDR3 has 14 residues. The ends were cut back, 5 bases at V and 2 bases at J, with 13 bases in the middle. CDR3 protein: CAISYGGQTYEQYF. The DNA for the CDR3 is TGTGCCATCAGTTACGGCGGCCAAACCTACGAGCAGTACTTC.

The CDR3 DNA sequence: TGTGCCAGCAGCTTAGCGGTTGGTCAGACTAACTATGGCTACACCTTC. Its protein is CASSLAVGQTNYGYTF. V and J are TRBV7-2 and TRBJ1-2; unclear D gene. V was pared by 0 bases and J by 0 bases, with 11 bases between. This CDR3 region has 16 residues. Germline V gene data show CDR1 as SGHTA and CDR2 as FQGNSA.

The V and J genes are TRBV2 and TRBJ1-5; D may be TRBD1 (5 bases). Germline V gene sequence: CDR1 SNHLY, CDR2 FYNNEI. The CDR3 runs to 15 residues. Trimming stripped 6 bases from V and 10 bases from J, with 22 bases between. CDR3 amino acids: CASSERVDSQSPQHF. Here the CDR3 DNA reads TGTGCCAGCAGCGAAAGGGTAGACAGCCAATCCCCCCAGCATTTT.

The gene calls are TRBV20-1 and TRBJ2-3, with unresolved D. V was shortened by 6 bases and J by 1 base, with 5 bases between the two germline ends. The germline CDR1 and CDR2 sequences are DFQATT and SNEGSKA (reference sequence). There are 11 residues in the CDR3. DNA of the CDR3: TGCAGTGCATCCGGCACAGATACGCAGTATTTT. Translating it yields CSASGTDTQYF.

V gene TRBV7-6 combines with J gene TRBJ2-7; 10 bases line up with TRBD2. This CDR3 is 16 amino acids long. Germline V gene sequence: CDR1 SGHVS, CDR2 FNYEAQ. Losses at the gene ends were 1 base for V and 4 bases for J; bases not matched to a gene: 7. Here the CDR3 reads CASSLEVAGGMYEQYF. CDR3 DNA: TGTGCCAGCAGCTTAGAGGTAGCGGGGGGAATGTACGAGCAGTACTTC.

This clone was counted a single time. The genes are TRBV3-1 (or the pseudogene TRBV3-2) and TRBJ1-3; TRBD1 aligns across 11 bases. V lost 4 bases, J lost 0 bases, and 11 bases stayed unmatched. Germline V gene sequence: CDR1 LGHDT, CDR2 YNNKEL (reference sequence). This CDR3 spans 19 amino acids. CDR3 region: CASSRKGTGGRSSGNTIYF. The CDR3 DNA reads TGTGCCAGCAGCCGAAAAGGGACAGGGGGAAGATCCTCTGGAAACACCATATATTTT.

V and J are TRBV9 and TRBJ2-1; 15 positions agree with TRBD2. Per the germline V gene, CDR1 is SGDLS and CDR2 is YYNGEE. V was pared by 4 bases and J by 7 bases, with 12 bases of the junction left unmatched. The CDR3 is made up of 18 amino acids. CDR3 sequence (DNA): TGTGCCAGCAGCACCGGACTAGCGGGAGGGCCAAGGTTTAATGAGCAGTTCTTC. It specifies CASSTGLAGGPRFNEQFF.

DNA for the CDR3: TGCGCCTCCCAAAGATCAGGTATCCTTTACGAGCAGTACTTC. Protein product: CASQRSGILYEQYF. The chain combines TRBV5-1 with TRBJ2-7; D gene uncertain. The CDR3 totals 14 residues. V dropped 10 bases and J dropped 4 bases, with 21 bases sitting between them. Germline CDR1 reads SGHRS; CDR2 reads YFSETQ.

In this sample, this clone turned up once. This rearrangement joins TRBV28 to TRBJ2-7; 10 positions match TRBD1. CDR1 is MDHEN, CDR2 SYDVKM, per germline. The junction had 6 bases not matched to a gene; V was cut back by 4 bases and J by 3 bases. The CDR3 runs 15 residues. CDR3 region: CASSSPGQGYYEQYF. For the CDR3, the DNA is TGTGCCAGCAGTTCGCCGGGACAGGGGTACTACGAGCAGTACTTC.

A word on this clone: The sample carries other DNA sequences with the same CDR3. This chain connects TRBV9 to TRBJ2-1; D may be TRBD2 (5 bases). CDR1 and CDR2 from the germline V gene are SGDLS and YYNGEE. The CDR3 extends over 14 amino acids. Trimming took 2 bases from V and 0 from J, leaving 6 bases between them. DNA for the CDR3: TGTGCCAGCAGCGTTGGGAGCTCCTACAATGAGCAGTTCTTC. As protein: CASSVGSSYNEQFF.

This rearrangement joins TRBV6-6 to TRBJ1-4, with D possibly TRBD1 on 6 matching bases. Germline V CDR1 and CDR2: MNHNY, SVGAGI (reference sequence). Trimming removed 2 bases at V and 4 bases at J, with 11 bases between. This CDR3 region has 15 residues. CDR3 residues: CASSYHRAYNEKLFF. The CDR3 region has the DNA TGTGCCAGCAGTTACCACAGGGCATATAATGAAAAACTGTTTTTT.

This clone has a handful of counts. The chain links TRBV3-1 (or the pseudogene TRBV3-2) to TRBJ1-2, with TRBD1 matching over 7 bases. J gave up 8 bases and V 1 base, and 7 bases lay outside the gene matches. The CDR3 has 14 amino acids. Germline V lookup: CDR1 LGHDT, CDR2 YNNKEL (reference sequence). The CDR3 protein is CASSQVRTGSGYTF. For the CDR3, the DNA is TGTGCCAGCAGCCAAGTTCGGACAGGATCCGGCTACACCTTC.